The rows below give T cell receptor beta chains drawn from one sample of a study of T cell repertoires in cytomegalovirus infection. From the reads, TCRdb called clonotypes with MiXCR, one entry per CDR3 protein. The sample lists 150,000 to 200,000 distinct CDR3 sequences; around 15% were seen once. Sequencing used PBMCs. The origin of the receptors is a human donor in good health (CMV status not recorded). Some clones in this sample may be carry-over from other donors' samples. Both conserved end residues are part of each CDR3. D genes are given only for firm matches. The size entry is marked missing in some rows and otherwise reads once, few, many or a size class.

clone_size: NA; v_call: TRBV2; d_call: TRBD1; j_call: TRBJ1-2; cdr3_nt: TGTGCCAGCAGAGGACAGGGTAACTATGGCTACACCTTC; cdr3_aa: CASRGQGNYGYTF
clone_size: few; v_call: TRBV29-1; d_call: NA; j_call: TRBJ2-1; cdr3_nt: TGCAGCGTTGAAGATGGACAGCAATACAATGAGCAGTTCTTC; cdr3_aa: CSVEDGQQYNEQFF
clone_size: many; v_call: TRBV28; d_call: TRBD2; j_call: TRBJ2-7; cdr3_nt: TGTGCCAGCAGTTCAAGGACTAGCGGGGCCTACGAGCAGTACTTC; cdr3_aa: CASSSRTSGAYEQYF
clone_size: many; v_call: TRBV28; d_call: NA; j_call: TRBJ1-1; cdr3_nt: TGTGCCAGCAGCTACGGGGGGGCTGAAGCTTTCTTT; cdr3_aa: CASSYGGAEAFF
clone_size: NA; v_call: TRBV6-5; d_call: NA; j_call: TRBJ2-1; cdr3_nt: TGTGCCAGCAGTTACTCGGACGCATATGAGCAGTTCTTC; cdr3_aa: CASSYSDAYEQFF
clone_size: NA; v_call: TRBV6-6; d_call: NA; j_call: TRBJ1-1; cdr3_nt: TGTGCCAGCAGCTACCGGGTCCTGACTGAAGCTTTCTTT; cdr3_aa: CASSYRVLTEAFF
clone_size: few; v_call: TRBV29-1; d_call: TRBD2; j_call: TRBJ2-1; cdr3_nt: TGCAGCGTGGTAGCGGGAGGGCTGGGGGATGAGCAGTTCTTC; cdr3_aa: CSVVAGGLGDEQFF
clone_size: few; v_call: TRBV12-3/TRBV12-4; d_call: NA; j_call: TRBJ2-7; cdr3_nt: TGTGCCAGCAGCTTAGGCAGGCTATCCCCCGGGGACTACGAGCAGTACTTC; cdr3_aa: CASSLGRLSPGDYEQYF
clone_size: NA; v_call: TRBV20-1; d_call: NA; j_call: TRBJ1-1; cdr3_nt: TGCAGTCACTGGGACGCGGAGAACACTGAAGCTTTCTTT; cdr3_aa: CSHWDAENTEAFF
clone_size: few; v_call: TRBV20-1; d_call: TRBD2; j_call: TRBJ2-5; cdr3_nt: TGCAGTGCCCGCCTCACTAGCGGGAGTCCTGAGACCCAGTACTTC; cdr3_aa: CSARLTSGSPETQYF
clone_size: many; v_call: TRBV7-2; d_call: NA; j_call: TRBJ2-7; cdr3_nt: TGTGCCAGCAGCCGACAAGAAAGCTCCTACGAGCAGTACTTC; cdr3_aa: CASSRQESSYEQYF
clone_size: many; v_call: TRBV7-2; d_call: NA; j_call: TRBJ2-5; cdr3_nt: TGTGCCAGCGGACGACGCGAGGGAGAGACCCAGTACTTC; cdr3_aa: CASGRREGETQYF
clone_size: few; v_call: TRBV28; d_call: TRBD2; j_call: TRBJ2-1; cdr3_nt: TGTGCCAGCAGTTTGGCGACTAGCGGGGAAACCTACAATGAGCAGTTCTTC; cdr3_aa: CASSLATSGETYNEQFF
clone_size: NA; v_call: TRBV19; d_call: TRBD1; j_call: TRBJ1-5; cdr3_nt: TGTGCCAGCGGACAGGCTAATCAGCCCCAGCATTTT; cdr3_aa: CASGQANQPQHF
clone_size: many; v_call: TRBV2; d_call: NA; j_call: TRBJ1-5; cdr3_nt: TGTGCCAGCGGGCAGACGTATAGCAATCAGCCCCAGCATTTT; cdr3_aa: CASGQTYSNQPQHF
clone_size: many; v_call: TRBV7-2; d_call: NA; j_call: TRBJ2-3; cdr3_nt: TGTGCCAGCAGCTTAAACCCCGGGTATACGCAGTATTTT; cdr3_aa: CASSLNPGYTQYF
clone_size: NA; v_call: TRBV14; d_call: NA; j_call: TRBJ1-5; cdr3_nt: TGTGCCAGCAGCCAAGCAGGGTCTAATCAGCCCCAGCATTTT; cdr3_aa: CASSQAGSNQPQHF
clone_size: many; v_call: TRBV7-8; d_call: TRBD1; j_call: TRBJ1-1; cdr3_nt: TGTGCCAGCAGCTTAGGAGGGGACAGGGGGCGGACTGAAGCTTTCTTT; cdr3_aa: CASSLGGDRGRTEAFF
clone_size: NA; v_call: TRBV29-1; d_call: TRBD1; j_call: TRBJ1-5; cdr3_nt: TGCAGCGTTGAAGGGGGACAGGGGGACAATCAGCCCCAGCATTTT; cdr3_aa: CSVEGGQGDNQPQHF
clone_size: NA; v_call: TRBV7-3; d_call: NA; j_call: TRBJ2-6; cdr3_nt: TGTGCCAGCAGCCAATTCGCTTCCCAAACTGGGGCCAACGTCCTGACTTTC; cdr3_aa: CASSQFASQTGANVLTF
clone_size: many; v_call: TRBV7-2; d_call: NA; j_call: TRBJ2-7; cdr3_nt: TGTGCCAGCAGCTTAAACAGTCACTACGAGCAGTACTTC; cdr3_aa: CASSLNSHYEQYF
clone_size: NA; v_call: TRBV6-2/TRBV6-3; d_call: NA; j_call: TRBJ2-7; cdr3_nt: TGTGCCAGCAGTTTAGTGTCACCTTACGAGCAGTACTTC; cdr3_aa: CASSLVSPYEQYF
clone_size: few; v_call: TRBV14; d_call: NA; j_call: TRBJ2-7; cdr3_nt: TGTGCCAGTCAAAGAACAGGCGTCTACGAGCAGTACTTC; cdr3_aa: CASQRTGVYEQYF
clone_size: few; v_call: TRBV10-3; d_call: TRBD2; j_call: TRBJ2-3; cdr3_nt: TGTGCCATCAGTGAGGTCGGCGGGGGGGAAACAGATACGCAGTATTTT; cdr3_aa: CAISEVGGGETDTQYF
clone_size: many; v_call: TRBV7-2; d_call: NA; j_call: TRBJ1-2; cdr3_nt: TGTGCCAGCAGCTTGGACCAGGGGTCGGACTATGGCTACACCTTC; cdr3_aa: CASSLDQGSDYGYTF
clone_size: many; v_call: TRBV4-1; d_call: NA; j_call: TRBJ2-1; cdr3_nt: TGCGCCAGCAGCCAAGAGAGGAGAGTGTTCTTC; cdr3_aa: CASSQERRVFF
clone_size: few; v_call: TRBV23-1; d_call: NA; j_call: TRBJ1-1; cdr3_nt: TGCGCCAGCAGTCAATCATCAGACTCGAGCACTGAAGCTTTCTTT; cdr3_aa: CASSQSSDSSTEAFF
clone_size: many; v_call: TRBV5-6; d_call: NA; j_call: TRBJ1-1; cdr3_nt: TGTGCCAGCAGCGACAGGCTATCGAACACTGAAGCTTTCTTT; cdr3_aa: CASSDRLSNTEAFF
clone_size: many; v_call: TRBV7-2; d_call: NA; j_call: TRBJ2-7; cdr3_nt: TGTGCCAGCAGCTCCTCGTTTATAGCGTACGAGCAGTACTTC; cdr3_aa: CASSSSFIAYEQYF
clone_size: few; v_call: TRBV12-3/TRBV12-4; d_call: TRBD1; j_call: TRBJ2-2; cdr3_nt: TGTGCCAGCAGTTTCCAGGGGGCCACCGGGGAGCTGTTTTTT; cdr3_aa: CASSFQGATGELFF
clone_size: few; v_call: TRBV13; d_call: TRBD2; j_call: TRBJ2-2; cdr3_nt: TGTGCCAGCAGCTTCGGGACTAGCGGGACCACCGGGGAGCTGTTTTTT; cdr3_aa: CASSFGTSGTTGELFF
clone_size: few; v_call: TRBV12-3/TRBV12-4; d_call: TRBD1; j_call: TRBJ2-7; cdr3_nt: TGTGCCAGCAGAGTCGGGACAGGAATTTCCTACGAGCAGTACTTC; cdr3_aa: CASRVGTGISYEQYF
clone_size: NA; v_call: TRBV28; d_call: NA; j_call: TRBJ2-7; cdr3_nt: TGTGCCAGCACCCTAGAACACAGAACCTACGAGCAGTACTTC; cdr3_aa: CASTLEHRTYEQYF
clone_size: few; v_call: TRBV6-6; d_call: NA; j_call: TRBJ1-2; cdr3_nt: TGTGCCAGCAGTTACTCCGCAGCCTATGGCTACACCTTC; cdr3_aa: CASSYSAAYGYTF
clone_size: many; v_call: TRBV5-6; d_call: NA; j_call: TRBJ2-1; cdr3_nt: TGTGCCAGCAGCTTCGGGTATGGCAACTACAATGAGCAGTTCTTC; cdr3_aa: CASSFGYGNYNEQFF
clone_size: few; v_call: TRBV5-1; d_call: TRBD2; j_call: TRBJ2-3; cdr3_nt: TGCGCCAGCAGCTTGCGTGGGACTAACACAGATACGCAGTATTTT; cdr3_aa: CASSLRGTNTDTQYF
clone_size: few; v_call: TRBV19; d_call: NA; j_call: TRBJ2-1; cdr3_nt: TGTGCCAGTAGTACCCTAAGGACAGAAAACTACAATGAGCAGTTCTTC; cdr3_aa: CASSTLRTENYNEQFF